These 5 T cell receptor beta chains were sequenced from one sample in a study of blood T cell repertoires in COVID-19. The protocol was immunoSEQ multiplex PCR, while the TCRdb copy is restricted to in-frame clones and leaves out a portion. The sample lists roughly 93,000 clones, over 75% seen once, with 9.5% to 12% in the top ten. The sequencing input was peripheral blood. All receptors derive from a woman of 80 years or more with acute or convalescent COVID-19.

J is TRBJ2-3 and V is TRBV6-1; tentatively, D is TRBD2 (7 bases). CDR1 and CDR2 from the germline V gene are MNHNS and SASEGT. The CDR3 length is 17 residues. V shed 2 bases and J shed 0 bases, with 15 bases lying between them. The CDR3 DNA reads TGTGCCAGCAGTGAAATGGCGGGGGCCACTAGCACAGATACGCAGTATTTT. It codes for CASSEMAGATSTDTQYF.

This clone was seen only once. V and J are TRBV7-2 and TRBJ1-2; D possibly corresponds to TRBD1 (5 bases). The CDR3 contains 13 residues. CDR1 is SGHTA, CDR2 FQGNSA, per germline. Trimming took off 4 bases at V and 8 bases at J, with 14 bases between the two ends. CDR3 in amino acids: CASSSPTQGGYTF. In nucleotides, the CDR3 is TGTGCCAGCAGCTCCCCGACGCAGGGAGGCTACACCTTC. The variable domain in full, with the rest retrieved from reference TRBV7-2 and TRBJ1-2, is GAGVSQSPSNKVTEKGKDVELRCDPISGHTALYWYRQSLGQGLEFLIYFQGNSAPDKSGLPSDRFSAERTGGSVSTLTIQRTQQEDSAVYLCASSSPTQGGYTFGSGTRLTVV.

The genes are TRBV27 and TRBJ2-2; 10 bases are a match to TRBD1. The CDR3 loop spans 17 amino acids. Looked up from germline, CDR1 is MNHEY and CDR2 is SMNVEV (reference sequence). Trimming removed 5 bases from V and 5 bases from J; junction bases left unmatched: 11. The CDR3 region is CASSPDRGHSLTGELFF. CDR3 coding DNA: TGTGCCAGCAGTCCTGACAGGGGGCATAGTTTAACCGGGGAGCTGTTTTTT.

This clone was observed a single time. This chain joins TRBV27 and TRBJ1-2; 7 bases agree with TRBD1. With 4 bases clipped from V and 8 bases from J, the junction kept 10 bases outside the gene matches. Germline CDR1 MNHEY, CDR2 SMNVEV (reference sequence). CDR3 length: 14 amino acids. CDR3 protein: CASSSERQGRGYTF. The CDR3, as DNA: TGTGCCAGCAGTTCCGAAAGACAGGGCCGGGGCTACACCTTC.

The chain has TRBV28 and TRBJ2-6; 10 nucleotides line up with TRBD1. Trimming took 2 bases from V and 1 from J; bases not matched to a gene: 14. The germline CDR1 and CDR2 sequences are MDHEN and SYDVKM. This CDR3 is 21 amino acids long. This CDR3 reads CASSLGLGQGPLWSGANVLTF. CDR3 nucleotide sequence: TGTGCCAGCAGTTTAGGCTTGGGACAGGGGCCGCTTTGGTCTGGGGCCAACGTCCTGACTTTC.